This paragraph covers one TCR beta chain sequence. The data originate from a study of T-cell memory formation after mild COVID-19. Germline CDR1 reads LGHNA; CDR2 reads YSLEER. The CDR3 consists of 16 residues. With V trimmed by 1 base and J by 7 bases, 12 bases remained unmatched. TCRdb reprocessed the 5' RACE reads with MiXCR, giving one entry per CDR3 protein. The sample comprises roughly 86,000 distinct CDR3 sequences, approximately 15% of which are singletons, and roughly two fifths rests with the top ten. This clonotype was obtained from a man between 18 and 29 years old who had mild COVID-19 (a few samples of this study predate the infection). Cell type and time point are not known. The chain links TRBV4-3 to TRBJ1-1; 7 nucleotides line up with TRBD1. The sequenced material came from PBMCs or a T cell subset sorted from them (not recorded which). CDR3 sequence reads: CASSQVEKGAYGEAFF. The CDR3 region has the DNA TGCGCCAGCAGCCAAGTCGAGAAGGGGGCCTATGGTGAAGCTTTCTTT.